The text below deals with one TCR beta chain. The clone's antigen remains unknown. No much larger clone is present one base from it, and per-base qualities are unavailable. According to the germline V gene, CDR1 reads LGHNA and CDR2 reads YNFKEQ. From the cysteine up to the phenylalanine, the CDR3 has a length of 17 residues. CDR3 DNA is the only sequence kept; it has 51 bases, read in frame from the first base. After removal of 2 bases from V and 0 bases from J, the junction retains 5 bases not matched to a gene. The sample is drawn from a study of T cell responses to AZD1222 COVID-19 vaccine (dated by TCRdb to about 2021). Study-wide context: A total of 240 or so trial participants underwent TCR sequencing, of whom nearly 210 had received two doses of AZD1222 and some 25 had received two doses of the MenACWY control vaccine. Trial participants were enrolled by age into 18-55, 56-69 and 70-plus year subgroups, with approximately 160, 26 and 62 TCR-sequenced participants respectively.

The research as a whole found: After two AZD1222 doses, spike-specific TCR breadth and depth were significantly higher than at day 0 and than in MenACWY recipients. The vaccine-associated CD4 TCRs covered the entire spike protein, and the dominant responses fell in regions 160-218 and 743-854. Because no day 14 peak-response samples were available, the repertoires could be characterized only after the peak T cell response. The 56-69-year group was small, and its depth increase did not reach significance, likely because of low power. Participants were mostly white British and included more females than males, and it was suggested by the authors that clonal diversity may have been underestimated. Conclusions about previously exposed vaccinees were limited because only a handful of AZD1222 recipients were SARS-CoV-2 seropositive at baseline. Epitopes outside the regions mutated in the B.1.351 and B.1.1.7 variants were reportedly recognized by nearly half of the unique spike-specific TCRs.

Per the publication, the time point label means: baseline before first vaccination. This specimen's treatment or condition label, per the study, means: meningococcal conjugate vaccine given as trial control. The vaccinee samples were drawn from two UK trials, COV001 and COV002, one of which was a single-blind randomized controlled phase 2/3 trial testing AZD1222 (ChAdOx1 nCoV-19) in healthy adults. Trial participant PBMC samples were collected at day 0 and day 28 after the second dose for TCRbeta chain sequencing. The CDR3 regions of human TCRbeta chains were analyzed by immunosequencing. Per the authors' processing: Repertoire TCRs were checked for matches against a reference library of SARS-CoV-2-specific TCRs that had been generated using the MIRA antigen-specificity platform. Breadth was defined as the fraction of unique TCRs that were SARS-CoV-2-associated, and depth was defined as the fraction of total T cells that were SARS-CoV-2-associated. Using the MIRA data, every spike-specific TCR was mapped to the spike region that the TCR reacted to and assigned to either a CD4 or a CD8 class. Log10-transformed breadth and depth values were compared by one-way ANOVA with Sidak's multiple comparisons tests. TCRdb holds this immuneACCESS table with in-frame rearrangements only. Some clones are missing; in checked studies, unresolved V genes explain under half, and the rest has no known cause. D and trimming come from the DNA, and the V and J calls and clone size come from that table. This sample lists 150,000 to 170,000 clones; less than 90% were detected once. The top ten clones comprise 5.5% to 6% of the sample.

Rearrangement joined TRBV4-2 to TRBJ2-2, with TRBD2 matching 8 junction bases. Here the sequenced sample was peripheral blood, taken on day 0 of MenACWY control vaccination. The sequence derives from an adult in good health. The nucleotide sequence reads TGTGCCAGCAGCCAATCCCGGGAGGGGGCGAACACCGGGGAGCTGTTTTTT. Translated, this gives CASSQSREGANTGELFF.